This T cell receptor beta chain stems from a study of T cell repertoires in cytomegalovirus infection (dated by TCRdb to about 2019). The study in broad terms: Because public TCR beta signatures pointed to carriage of CMV infection together with the matching HLA type, the HLA type of each donor mattered for the analysis. The study at large found these results: In the ex vivo response, HLA-C-restricted CMV-specific TCR beta clonotypes were dominant, and in two of eight donors the single most frequent clonotype came from this HLA-C-restricted group. In both this cohort and an independent roughly 330-donor cohort, the cumulative frequency of public TCR beta family members distinguished carriers of CMV infection plus the relevant HLA type.

This sample was sequenced with an Illumina HiSeq 1500. TCRdb cleaned the public reads at Q25 with fastp, built clones with MiXCR and kept in-frame beta chains. When rows share a CDR3 protein, they turn into one entry using the most common DNA and genes. The sample table lists a few hundred thousand distinct CDR3 sequences, around 18% of them with a count of one. The top ten constitute 8.5% to 10% of the sample. This clonotype has ten or more counts. There is no known antigen for this receptor. No per-base quality is available; no much larger clone lies one base away. The material sequenced was PBMCs. This receptor was taken from a human donor in good health (CMV status not recorded). Some clones in this sample may be carry-over from other donors' samples.

The CDR3 region: CASSIRTSGSVYNEQFF. The nucleotides are TGTGCCAGCAGCATCAGGACTAGCGGGAGTGTTTACAATGAGCAGTTCTTC. The rearrangement combines TRBV7-9 with TRBJ2-1; 13 junctional bases match TRBD2. Trimming leaves V shorter by 5 bases and J shorter by 4 bases, with the junction holding 8 bases beyond the gene matches. The germline V gene (reference sequence) provides CDR1 SEHNR and CDR2 FQNEAQ. The CDR3 has 17 amino acids, counting the end cysteine and phenylalanine. Of the read, only the CDR3 DNA is kept; its 51 bases are in frame from base 1.